This T cell receptor beta chain derives from a study of tissue T cells after allogeneic stem cell transplantation. About the study: Patients with graft-versus-host disease had grafts: four unmodified, three CD34-selected and T-cell-depleted. Study-level results: Blood and spleen captured only part of the tissue TCR repertoire. Anatomically similar tissues had similar TCR repertoires within each patient. Shared clones across patients were few; motif clustering revealed tissue-specific shared signatures.

On this clone: Its antigen is not known.

Germline V CDR1 and CDR2: MNHEY, SVGAGI. The ends were cut back, 2 bases at V and 0 bases at J, with 8 bases in the middle. CDR3 length: 15 residues. Method: immunoSEQ multiplex PCR; TCRdb's copy keeps in-frame clones and lacks some. The profile shows approximately 30,000 clones, over 75% of them singletons. The material was blood, obtained before transplantation. The receptor was isolated from a woman between 18 and 50 years old who later had graft-versus-host disease after an allogeneic stem cell transplant. The chain is built from TRBV6-5 and TRBJ1-5; no reliable D call. CDR3 protein: CASSYGQASNQPQHF. CDR3 DNA sequence: TGTGCCAGCAGTTACGGCCAGGCTAGCAATCAGCCCCAGCATTTT.